This is a list of T cell receptor beta chains from one sample in a study of breast tumors, draining lymph nodes, adjacent tissues. TCRdb re-analysed the multiplex PCR reads in MiXCR, keeping a single row per CDR3 protein. The repertoire includes about 100,000 distinct CDR3 sequences, 21% of them detected once, and over 1% sits in the top ten. Material: axillary lymph node tissue. Receptors originate from a female donor with breast cancer. Some clones in this sample may be carry-over from other donors' samples. CDR3s include the opening cysteine and the closing phenylalanine or tryptophan. The order of the fields is D gene, clone size, V gene, J gene, CDR3 protein. A D gene is named only where the DNA matches it firmly. Size tells how often a clone was seen (once, few, many) or the class of an expanded clone, and some rows leave it out.

d_gene: -
abundance: many
v_gene: TRBV5-1
j_gene: TRBJ2-7
CDR3aa: CASSLEAGSHEQYF

d_gene: TRBD1
abundance: many
v_gene: TRBV2
j_gene: TRBJ2-1
CDR3aa: CASRRQGDQEFF

d_gene: -
abundance: many
v_gene: TRBV19
j_gene: TRBJ1-4
CDR3aa: CASRQTGTPNEKLFF

d_gene: -
abundance: -
v_gene: TRBV18
j_gene: TRBJ1-1
CDR3aa: CASATNTEAFF

d_gene: -
abundance: many
v_gene: TRBV20-1
j_gene: TRBJ2-1
CDR3aa: CSARGPDHRVDEQFF

d_gene: -
abundance: -
v_gene: TRBV3-1
j_gene: TRBJ1-5
CDR3aa: CASSQDIGQPLHF

d_gene: -
abundance: many
v_gene: TRBV9
j_gene: TRBJ2-7
CDR3aa: CASSVGRSSYEQYF

d_gene: -
abundance: many
v_gene: TRBV7-9
j_gene: TRBJ2-3
CDR3aa: CASSLIAASTDTQYF

d_gene: -
abundance: many
v_gene: TRBV7-2
j_gene: TRBJ1-4
CDR3aa: CASSLVWSTNEKLFF

d_gene: -
abundance: many
v_gene: TRBV5-1
j_gene: TRBJ2-5
CDR3aa: CASSSGQTGTVTQYF

d_gene: -
abundance: many
v_gene: TRBV20-1
j_gene: TRBJ2-6
CDR3aa: CSAPDRTFSGANVLTF

d_gene: -
abundance: many
v_gene: TRBV6-2/TRBV6-3
j_gene: TRBJ2-7
CDR3aa: CASSRDRGHEQYF

d_gene: TRBD1
abundance: few
v_gene: TRBV2
j_gene: TRBJ1-1
CDR3aa: CASNLGTGRNTEAFF

d_gene: -
abundance: -
v_gene: TRBV11-1
j_gene: TRBJ1-6
CDR3aa: CASSLNLDGGTARQSPYNSPLHF

d_gene: -
abundance: few
v_gene: TRBV4-1
j_gene: TRBJ2-2
CDR3aa: CASSQETANTGELFF

d_gene: -
abundance: many
v_gene: TRBV7-8
j_gene: TRBJ1-5
CDR3aa: CASSLPGDGNQPQHF

d_gene: TRBD1
abundance: many
v_gene: TRBV12-3/TRBV12-4
j_gene: TRBJ1-5
CDR3aa: CASSFDRGRSQPQHF

d_gene: -
abundance: -
v_gene: TRBV7-3
j_gene: TRBJ1-1
CDR3aa: CASSLGWNTEAFF

d_gene: -
abundance: -
v_gene: TRBV19
j_gene: TRBJ1-1
CDR3aa: CASSIESSANTEAFF

d_gene: -
abundance: many
v_gene: TRBV6-1
j_gene: TRBJ1-5
CDR3aa: CASNLVGQPQHF

d_gene: TRBD1
abundance: many
v_gene: TRBV11-2
j_gene: TRBJ2-7
CDR3aa: CASSLGLWGTGLYEQYF

d_gene: -
abundance: many
v_gene: TRBV30
j_gene: TRBJ2-5
CDR3aa: CAWSDGGQSVTQYF

d_gene: TRBD1
abundance: many
v_gene: TRBV20-1
j_gene: TRBJ1-4
CDR3aa: CSARDRGSDEKLFF

d_gene: TRBD2
abundance: many
v_gene: TRBV5-4
j_gene: TRBJ2-1
CDR3aa: CASSLVASGNNEQFF

d_gene: -
abundance: -
v_gene: TRBV4-3
j_gene: TRBJ1-3
CDR3aa: CASSVRFGGRTGNTIYF

d_gene: TRBD2
abundance: many
v_gene: TRBV12-3/TRBV12-4
j_gene: TRBJ2-7
CDR3aa: CASRGGSHEQYF

d_gene: -
abundance: many
v_gene: TRBV2
j_gene: TRBJ1-2
CDR3aa: CASSERGWGVGGYTF

d_gene: -
abundance: many
v_gene: TRBV19
j_gene: TRBJ2-3
CDR3aa: CASSSSASTDTQYF

d_gene: TRBD2
abundance: medium-sized
v_gene: TRBV7-9
j_gene: TRBJ2-3
CDR3aa: CASSLGVAGGPDTQYF

d_gene: -
abundance: many
v_gene: TRBV19
j_gene: TRBJ2-2
CDR3aa: CASSNGANTGELFF

d_gene: -
abundance: -
v_gene: TRBV10-3
j_gene: TRBJ1-1
CDR3aa: CAIREGLNTEAFF

d_gene: TRBD2
abundance: many
v_gene: TRBV14
j_gene: TRBJ2-1
CDR3aa: CASSPSGEGYNEQFF

d_gene: -
abundance: many
v_gene: TRBV4-2
j_gene: TRBJ1-3
CDR3aa: CASSQDLAQSGNTIYF

d_gene: TRBD2
abundance: many
v_gene: TRBV6-1
j_gene: TRBJ2-7
CDR3aa: CASSEWASGTYEQYF

d_gene: -
abundance: many
v_gene: TRBV5-1
j_gene: TRBJ1-6
CDR3aa: CASSLGDYNSPLHF

d_gene: -
abundance: many
v_gene: TRBV2
j_gene: TRBJ2-7
CDR3aa: CASEGQVLLESYF

d_gene: -
abundance: -
v_gene: TRBV12-3/TRBV12-4
j_gene: TRBJ1-4
CDR3aa: CASSLGGATANEELFF

d_gene: TRBD1
abundance: many
v_gene: TRBV19
j_gene: TRBJ2-5
CDR3aa: CASGPGGGGEETQYF

d_gene: TRBD2
abundance: many
v_gene: TRBV5-1
j_gene: TRBJ2-1
CDR3aa: CASSSWTSGNYNEQFF

d_gene: -
abundance: many
v_gene: TRBV5-8
j_gene: TRBJ2-7
CDR3aa: CASSRGYGPYEQYF

d_gene: -
abundance: few
v_gene: TRBV4-1
j_gene: TRBJ2-5
CDR3aa: CASSQGAASHLPETQYF

d_gene: -
abundance: many
v_gene: TRBV9
j_gene: TRBJ1-4
CDR3aa: CASSVRGQNEKLFF

d_gene: -
abundance: many
v_gene: TRBV9
j_gene: TRBJ2-1
CDR3aa: CASSVLEEQFF

d_gene: -
abundance: many
v_gene: TRBV6-5
j_gene: TRBJ2-2
CDR3aa: CATRGPGELFF

d_gene: -
abundance: many
v_gene: TRBV5-5
j_gene: TRBJ1-5
CDR3aa: CASSLVRGLGNQPQHF

d_gene: TRBD2
abundance: many
v_gene: TRBV29-1
j_gene: TRBJ2-7
CDR3aa: CSVKTSGKVSYEQYF

d_gene: -
abundance: many
v_gene: TRBV12-3/TRBV12-4
j_gene: TRBJ2-1
CDR3aa: CASSRTTGNEQFF

d_gene: -
abundance: many
v_gene: TRBV3-1
j_gene: TRBJ1-5
CDR3aa: CASSQGQASNQPQHF

d_gene: TRBD1
abundance: few
v_gene: TRBV5-5
j_gene: TRBJ1-1
CDR3aa: CASSRQGMANTEAFF

d_gene: -
abundance: many
v_gene: TRBV15
j_gene: TRBJ2-3
CDR3aa: CATSNPSSTDTQYF

d_gene: -
abundance: few
v_gene: TRBV7-8
j_gene: TRBJ2-5
CDR3aa: CASSLGARIWETQYF

d_gene: -
abundance: many
v_gene: TRBV11-3
j_gene: TRBJ2-1
CDR3aa: CASSGDGSQFF

d_gene: -
abundance: many
v_gene: TRBV5-6
j_gene: TRBJ1-2
CDR3aa: CASSLGHNYGYTF

d_gene: -
abundance: -
v_gene: TRBV6-1
j_gene: TRBJ2-1
CDR3aa: CASNNYGEQFF

d_gene: -
abundance: few
v_gene: TRBV28
j_gene: TRBJ2-2
CDR3aa: CASRNDARGTGELFF

d_gene: TRBD2
abundance: many
v_gene: TRBV19
j_gene: TRBJ2-7
CDR3aa: CASSPKRELLYEQYF

d_gene: -
abundance: many
v_gene: TRBV2
j_gene: TRBJ1-2
CDR3aa: CASSEAQGANYGYTF

d_gene: -
abundance: many
v_gene: TRBV27
j_gene: TRBJ1-5
CDR3aa: CASSLTVAQPQHF

d_gene: -
abundance: -
v_gene: TRBV27
j_gene: TRBJ1-1
CDR3aa: CASSPRLMNTEAFF

d_gene: TRBD2
abundance: many
v_gene: TRBV20-1
j_gene: TRBJ2-7
CDR3aa: CSARDGLAGGQYF